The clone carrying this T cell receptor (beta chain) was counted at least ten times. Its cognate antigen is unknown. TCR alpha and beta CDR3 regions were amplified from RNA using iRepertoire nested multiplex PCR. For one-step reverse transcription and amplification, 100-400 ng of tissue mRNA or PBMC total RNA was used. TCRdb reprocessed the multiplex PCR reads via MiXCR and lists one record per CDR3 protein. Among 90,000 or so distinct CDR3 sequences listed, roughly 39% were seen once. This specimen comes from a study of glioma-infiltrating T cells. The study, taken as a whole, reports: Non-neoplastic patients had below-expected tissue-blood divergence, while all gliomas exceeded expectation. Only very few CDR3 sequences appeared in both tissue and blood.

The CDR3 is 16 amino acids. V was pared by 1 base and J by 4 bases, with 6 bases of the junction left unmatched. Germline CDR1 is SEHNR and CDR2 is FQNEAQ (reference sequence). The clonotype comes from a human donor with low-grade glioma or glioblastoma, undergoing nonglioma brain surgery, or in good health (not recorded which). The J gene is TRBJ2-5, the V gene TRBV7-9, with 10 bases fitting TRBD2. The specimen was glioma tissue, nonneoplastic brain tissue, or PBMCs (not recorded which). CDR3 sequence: CASSLGTSGDGETQYF. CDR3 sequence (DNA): TGTGCCAGCAGCTTAGGGACTAGCGGTGATGGAGAGACCCAGTACTTC.